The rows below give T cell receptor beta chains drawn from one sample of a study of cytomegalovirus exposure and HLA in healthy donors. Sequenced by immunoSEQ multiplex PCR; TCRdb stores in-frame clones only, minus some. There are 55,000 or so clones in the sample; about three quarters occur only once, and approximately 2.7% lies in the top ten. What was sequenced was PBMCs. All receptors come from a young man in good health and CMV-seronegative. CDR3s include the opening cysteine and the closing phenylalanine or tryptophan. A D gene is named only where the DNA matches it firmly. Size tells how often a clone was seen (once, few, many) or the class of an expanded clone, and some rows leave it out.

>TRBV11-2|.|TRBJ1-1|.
TGTGCCAGCAGCTTAAAGCAGGGCCGGACTGAAGCTTTCTTT
CASSLKQGRTEAFF
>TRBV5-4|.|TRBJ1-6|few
TGTGCCAGCAGCCAAGCAGGGAATTCACCCCTCCACTTT
CASSQAGNSPLHF
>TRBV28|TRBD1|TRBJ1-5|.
TGTGCCAGCAGGGTTACAGGGGTAAGCAATCAGCCCCAGCATTTT
CASRVTGVSNQPQHF
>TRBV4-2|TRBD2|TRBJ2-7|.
TGTGCCAGCAGCCAGAACGTAGCGGGAGGATGGTCTGGGGAGCAGTACTTC
CASSQNVAGGWSGEQYF
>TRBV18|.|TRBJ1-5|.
TGTGCCAGCTCACCAGTGGCAGATAGCAATCAGCCCCAGCATTTT
CASSPVADSNQPQHF
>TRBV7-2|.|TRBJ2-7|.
TGTGCCAGCAGCCCGGGAGGACAGGGTAGCTCCTACGAGCAGTACTTC
CASSPGGQGSSYEQYF
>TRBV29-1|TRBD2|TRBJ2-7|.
TGCAGCGTTGAAAGGCGGGAGTCCTACGAGCAGTACTTC
CSVERRESYEQYF
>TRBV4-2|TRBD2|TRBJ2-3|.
TGTGCCAGCAGCCAAGATGAGGGACTAGCGGGAGGGACAGATACGCAGTATTTT
CASSQDEGLAGGTDTQYF
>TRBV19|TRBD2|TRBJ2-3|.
TGTGCCAGTAGTGATCTAGCGGGACAGACAGATACGCAGTATTTT
CASSDLAGQTDTQYF
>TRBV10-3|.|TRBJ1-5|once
TGTGCCATCAGTGAGTCAGGCAGGGGAAGCAATCAGCCCCAGCATTTT
CAISESGRGSNQPQHF
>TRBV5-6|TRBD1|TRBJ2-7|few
TGTGCCAGCAGCTTGGAGGGGGCTACGTACGAGCAGTACTTC
CASSLEGATYEQYF
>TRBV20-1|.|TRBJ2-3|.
TGCAGTGCTAGCCCGGTAGATACGCAGTATTTT
CSASPVDTQYF
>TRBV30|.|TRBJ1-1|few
TGTGCCTGGGTGGCCGCTGAAGCTTTCTTT
CAWVAAEAFF
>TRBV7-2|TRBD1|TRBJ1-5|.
TGTGCCAGCAGCCGACAGGGGGGGGATCAGCCCCAGCATTTT
CASSRQGGDQPQHF
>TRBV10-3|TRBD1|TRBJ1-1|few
TGTGCCATCAACCCCGGGACAGGGGGCTACACTGAAGCTTTCTTT
CAINPGTGGYTEAFF
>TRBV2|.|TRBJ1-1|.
TGTGCCAGCAGTCCACAAGGACTCGGCTCCACTGAAGCTTTCTTT
CASSPQGLGSTEAFF